A single sample gave rise to the 11 T cell receptor beta chains below, sequenced in a study of blood T cells in healthy people across ages. A second PCR, run for about 7 to 11 cycles, used a sample-barcoded 5' primer plus a J-beta primer mix. TCRdb independently ran MiXCR on the 5' RACE reads; one entry per CDR3 protein. The sample contains over 1.5 million distinct CDR3 sequences, about 49% of which appear only once. Sequences were obtained from blood. All receptors come from a woman between 40 and 55 years old in good health.

DNA for the CDR3: TGTGCCAGCAGCCAAGGGACTAGCGGGGGGGCAGAGACCCAGTACTTC. Protein product: CASSQGTSGGAETQYF. The V and J genes are TRBV27 and TRBJ2-5; 16 bases map to TRBD2. Unmatched junction bases numbered 5, after V lost 6 bases and J lost 4 bases. This CDR3 comprises 16 residues. The germline gives CDR1 MNHEY, CDR2 SMNVEV (reference sequence).

The chain links TRBV4-3 to TRBJ2-1; 8 nucleotides align to TRBD1. This CDR3 has 15 amino acids. J gave up 9 bases and V 1 base, and 8 bases lay outside the gene matches. CDR1 is LGHNA, CDR2 YSLEER, per germline. CDR3 sequence reads: CASSQGWQGAGEQFF. In nucleotides, the CDR3 is TGCGCCAGCAGCCAAGGTTGGCAGGGGGCGGGTGAGCAGTTCTTC.

In regard to this clonotype: The junction shows a germline mismatch at one end, possibly a read error. V gene TRBV4-3 combines with J gene TRBJ1-2; D unclear. CDR1 is LGHNA and CDR2 is YSLEER in the germline V gene. The CDR3 runs to 13 residues. The CDR3 region has the DNA TGCGCCAGCAGCGAAGAGGATAACTATGGCCACACCTTC. As protein: CASSEEDNYGHTF.

V gene TRBV20-1 combines with J gene TRBJ2-1, with D uncertain. CDR3 length: 11 amino acids. Between the trimmed V and J ends, which lost 3 bases and 13 bases, there was a span of 13 bases. In germline, CDR1 is DFQATT, CDR2 SNEGSKA (reference sequence). The CDR3 sequence: CSASGRRDQFF. The CDR3 region has the DNA TGCAGTGCTAGCGGGCGGCGTGATCAGTTCTTC.

A few counts support this clonotype. J is TRBJ2-1 and V is TRBV6-4, with D perhaps being TRBD1 or TRBD2 (6 bases each). The V end was cut by 2 bases, the J end by 6 bases, with 11 bases between. This CDR3 region has 14 residues. The germline gives CDR1 MRHNA, CDR2 SNTAGT. The CDR3: CASSDRGGGNEQFF. In DNA, the CDR3 is TGTGCCAGCAGTGACAGAGGGGGAGGCAATGAGCAGTTCTTC.

This clonotype occurred a few times. V is TRBV7-2 and J is TRBJ2-1, with TRBD2 identical over 9 bases. Germline values: CDR1 SGHTA, CDR2 FQGNSA. The CDR3 has 16 residues. Losses at the gene ends were 1 base for V and 8 bases for J; bases not matched to a gene: 9. CDR3: CASSLVLAGGRYEQFF. The CDR3 region has the DNA TGTGCCAGCAGCTTAGTATTGGCGGGGGGGCGATATGAGCAGTTCTTC. The whole variable domain, remainder taken from reference TRBV7-2 and TRBJ2-1, is GAGVSQSPSNKVTEKGKDVELRCDPISGHTALYWYRQSLGQGLEFLIYFQGNSAPDKSGLPSDRFSAERTGGSVSTLTIQRTQQEDSAVYLCASSLVLAGGRYEQFFGPGTRLTVL.

CDR3: CSVTGTGSYGYTF. For the CDR3, the DNA is TGCAGCGTTACCGGGACAGGGTCCTATGGCTACACCTTC. The chain joins TRBV29-1 to TRBJ1-2; 9 bases map to TRBD1. The germline V gene encodes CDR1 SQVTM and CDR2 ANQGSEA. There are 13 residues in the CDR3. The trim removed 5 bases at V and 4 bases at J, leaving 5 bases unmatched.

This clonotype occurred a few times. The chain has TRBV7-2 and TRBJ1-2; D gene unclear. The CDR3 loop spans 15 amino acids. V dropped 1 base and J dropped 3 bases, with 12 bases sitting between them. CDR1 is SGHTA, CDR2 FQGNSA, per germline. DNA of the CDR3: TGTGCCAGCAGCTTAGGACCGGGGTCGGACTATGGCTACACCTTC. Amino acid sequence: CASSLGPGSDYGYTF.

This sequence joins TRBV20-1 and TRBJ1-5; maybe TRBD1 (5 bases). The germline V gene has CDR1 DFQATT and CDR2 SNEGSKA (reference sequence). CDR3 length: 16 residues. Trimming took 0 bases from V and 4 from J, leaving 16 bases between them. The CDR3 DNA is TGCAGTGCTAGAGATCGAATCGGGCCAGGGAATCAGCCCCAGCATTTT. This sequence encodes CSARDRIGPGNQPQHF.

J is TRBJ2-5 and V is TRBV27, with 7 bases identical to TRBD1. Germline CDR1 is MNHEY and CDR2 is SMNVEV (reference sequence). This CDR3 is built from 13 residues. The ends lost 5 bases at V and 8 bases at J; junction bases unmatched: 8. CDR3 nucleotides: TGTGCCAGCAGTGTAGGTGGGACAGCTACCCAGTACTTC. Translating it yields CASSVGGTATQYF.

This rearrangement joins TRBV12-3 or TRBV12-4 to TRBJ2-1; D gene ambiguous. Trimming took off 3 bases at V and 0 bases at J, with 9 bases between the two ends. This CDR3 is built from 15 residues. DNA for the CDR3: TGTGCCAGCAGTTTTACGGTGAACTCCTACAATGAGCAGTTCTTC. Its translation: CASSFTVNSYNEQFF.